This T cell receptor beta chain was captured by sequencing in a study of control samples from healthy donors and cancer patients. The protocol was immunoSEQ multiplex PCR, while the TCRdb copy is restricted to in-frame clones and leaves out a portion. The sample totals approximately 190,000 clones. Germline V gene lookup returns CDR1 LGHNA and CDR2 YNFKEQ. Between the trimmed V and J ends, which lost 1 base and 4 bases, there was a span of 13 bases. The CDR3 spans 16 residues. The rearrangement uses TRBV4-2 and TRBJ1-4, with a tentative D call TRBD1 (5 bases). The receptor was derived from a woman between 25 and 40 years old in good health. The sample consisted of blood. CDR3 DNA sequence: TGTGCCAGCAGCCAAGCGGAAGGGGCGAGTAATGAAAAACTGTTTTTT. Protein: CASSQAEGASNEKLFF.